This note documents a single T cell receptor beta chain sequence. The sample belongs to a study of blood T cell repertoires in COVID-19. Study summary: Sites in the United States, Italy and Spain provided acute and convalescent COVID-19 samples. The analysed material was cDNA or gDNA that came from T cells, B-cell-depleted T cells, or PBMCs.

Unmatched junction bases numbered 9, after V lost 3 bases and J lost 9 bases. The germline V gene encodes CDR1 SGHNT and CDR2 YYREEE (reference sequence). CDR3 length: 15 residues. Study processing details: Cell counts per sample came from amplifying reference gene primers. The protocol was immunoSEQ multiplex PCR, while the TCRdb copy is restricted to in-frame clones and leaves out a portion. V and J calls and clone size are as listed in that table; D and trimming were resolved from the DNA. The sample includes about 150,000 clones, approximately 80% seen only once; the top ten take about 0.5%. The specimen was peripheral blood. This chain uses TRBV5-4 with TRBJ2-1; TRBD2 matches at 10 bases. The TCR comes from a man in his sixties with acute or convalescent COVID-19. CDR3 residues: CASSWGTAGGSEQFF. For the CDR3, the DNA is TGTGCCAGCAGCTGGGGCACAGCGGGAGGGAGTGAGCAGTTCTTC.